The 26 T cell receptor beta chains below come from one sample, sequenced in a study of siplizumab effects on memory and regulatory T cells. The protocol was immunoSEQ multiplex PCR, while the TCRdb copy is restricted to in-frame clones and leaves out a portion. Among 90,000 to 140,000 clones listed, about 93% were seen once. The specimen was CD4+ T cells sorted from blood. The origin of the receptors is a human donor in good health.

With regard to this clone: One end of the junction varies from germline; a read error may be responsible. This chain links TRBV2 with TRBJ1-1; 8 bases line up with TRBD1. CDR3 length: 15 residues. Germline V gives CDR1 SNHLY, CDR2 FYNNEI. CDR3 sequence: CAGSYSGTGNTEAFF. Written as DNA, the CDR3 is TGTGCCGGCAGTTATTCCGGGACAGGGAACACTGAAGCTTTCTTT.

This chain uses TRBV7-3 with TRBJ2-7; TRBD1 matches at 9 bases. This CDR3 is 15 amino acids long. Germline-derived CDR1 and CDR2 are SGHTA and FQGTGA. The junction had 12 bases not matched to a gene; V was cut back by 6 bases and J by 6 bases. This CDR3 is CASSPTGGSVGEQYF. The CDR3 nucleotides are TGTGCCAGCAGTCCCACAGGGGGCTCTGTGGGCGAGCAGTACTTC.

The chain links TRBV30 to TRBJ1-4; the match to TRBD1 covers 7 bases. Germline CDR1 GTSNPN, CDR2 SVGIG (reference sequence). The CDR3 covers 14 residues. The junction had 6 bases not matched to a gene; V was cut back by 3 bases and J by 5 bases. The CDR3 region is CAWSPGQLNEKLFF. The CDR3, as DNA: TGTGCCTGGAGCCCGGGACAGCTAAATGAAAAACTGTTTTTT.

The chain has TRBV6-1 and TRBJ2-2; a possible D gene is TRBD1 (6 bases). This CDR3 has 15 residues. Germline assignment: CDR1 MNHNS and CDR2 SASEGT. Trimming pared 6 bases from V and 2 bases from J, leaving 13 bases between. In nucleotides, the CDR3 is TGTGCCAGCAGAATCACGGACAGTAACACCGGGGAGCTGTTTTTT. Protein: CASRITDSNTGELFF.

This sequence joins TRBV27 and TRBJ2-5, with D tentatively TRBD1 (6 bases). The V end lost 5 bases, the J end lost 4 bases, and 11 bases lay between the germline ends. The V gene's germline CDR1 is MNHEY and CDR2 SMNVEV (reference sequence). CDR3 length: 13 amino acids. In DNA form, the CDR3 reads TGTGCCAGCAGTCAAACAGGGTTAGAGACCCAGTACTTC. It yields the protein CASSQTGLETQYF.

CDR3 DNA: TGTGCCAGCAGTTTCCGGGGCAACACTGAAGCTTTCTTT. Translating gives CASSFRGNTEAFF. This chain links TRBV28 with TRBJ1-1, with a possible D match to TRBD1 (5 bases). Germline loops: CDR1 MDHEN, CDR2 SYDVKM. This CDR3 has 13 amino acids. The V and J ends lost 3 bases and 2 bases respectively, with 7 bases between them.

The chain employs TRBV19 and TRBJ1-1; 7 nucleotides match TRBD1. CDR3 length: 14 residues. J was trimmed by 3 bases and V by 1 base; bases with no gene match: 2. Germline CDR1 is LNHDA and CDR2 is SQIVND (reference sequence). CDR3 sequence reads: CASSIVGQDTEAFF. The CDR3 nucleotides are TGTGCCAGTAGTATAGTCGGACAGGACACTGAAGCTTTCTTT.

The J gene is TRBJ2-1, the V gene TRBV4-1; 10 bases are shared with TRBD2. V dropped 6 bases and J dropped 3; count of bases not matched to a gene: 5. The length of the CDR3 is 15 residues. CDR1 and CDR2 (germline): MGHRA, YSYEKL. The CDR3 loop reads CASRKAGGVYNEQFF. In DNA form, the CDR3 reads TGCGCCAGCAGGAAAGCGGGAGGGGTCTACAATGAGCAGTTCTTC.

The chain recombines TRBV18 with TRBJ2-7; TRBD1 aligns across 10 bases. CDR3 length: 13 amino acids. Losses at the gene ends were 6 bases for V and 4 bases for J; bases not matched to a gene: 3. Germline V gene data show CDR1 as KGHSH and CDR2 as LQKENI. The CDR3 DNA reads TGTGCCAGCTCGCGGGACAGGGGTTACGAGCAGTACTTC. It yields the protein CASSRDRGYEQYF.

The rearrangement joins TRBV5-5 to TRBJ2-2, with D possibly being TRBD2 (5 bases). Germline lookup yields CDR1 SGHKS and CDR2 YYEKEE (reference sequence). Between the trimmed V and J ends, which lost 4 bases and 6 bases, there was a span of 10 bases. The CDR3 consists of 13 residues. CDR3 protein: CASSEGVAGELFF. The CDR3 bases are TGTGCCAGCAGCGAGGGTGTAGCCGGGGAGCTGTTTTTT.

The chain recombines TRBV27 with TRBJ1-1, with TRBD1 matching over 8 bases. J lost 0 bases, V lost 5 bases, and 14 bases had no gene match. This CDR3 is built from 18 residues. From germline, CDR1 is MNHEY and CDR2 SMNVEV (reference sequence). This CDR3 is CASSAKTGVTVMNTEAFF. CDR3 coding DNA: TGTGCCAGCAGTGCGAAGACAGGGGTAACCGTAATGAACACTGAAGCTTTCTTT.

The rearrangement joins TRBV19 to TRBJ2-2, with D possibly TRBD2 on 5 matching bases. Looked up from germline, CDR1 is LNHDA and CDR2 is SQIVND (reference sequence). The CDR3 consists of 15 residues. The V and J ends lost 3 bases and 6 bases respectively, with 14 bases between them. The CDR3 is CASSIVWASPGELFF. As DNA, the CDR3 is TGTGCCAGTAGTATTGTGTGGGCTAGCCCCGGGGAGCTGTTTTTT.

This chain joins TRBV11-3 and TRBJ2-3; TRBD2 matches at 11 bases. The CDR3 consists of 16 residues. J gave up 4 bases and V 6 bases, and 9 bases lay outside the gene matches. The V gene's germline CDR1 is SGHNT and CDR2 YENEEA. The CDR3 DNA reads TGTGCCAGCAGGATTCTAGCGGGAGGTGTCGCAGATACGCAGTATTTT. Translating it yields CASRILAGGVADTQYF.

The CDR3 sequence is CASSFPAGESTDTQYF. DNA for the CDR3: TGTGCCAGCAGTTTCCCAGCGGGGGAGAGCACAGATACGCAGTATTTT. J is TRBJ2-3 and V is TRBV6-6; 8 nucleotides match TRBD2. Trimming at V came to 4 bases and at J to 0 bases, leaving 6 bases not matched to a gene. The CDR3 consists of 16 residues. Per germline, CDR1 MNHNY and CDR2 SVGAGI (reference sequence).

The rearrangement uses TRBV6-6 and TRBJ2-7; 7 bases fit TRBD1. CDR1 and CDR2 from the germline V gene are MNHNY and SVGAGI (reference sequence). The CDR3 has 13 residues. V gave up 8 bases and J gave up 2 bases; unmatched junction bases: 6. This CDR3 reads CASSRTGAYEQYF. Written as DNA, the CDR3 is TGTGCCAGCTCGCGAACAGGGGCCTACGAGCAGTACTTC.

The rearrangement joins TRBV4-1 to TRBJ2-1; D might be TRBD2 (6 bases). V was cut by 2 bases and J by 0 bases, with 14 bases left in between. This CDR3 region has 17 residues. Per the germline V gene, CDR1 is MGHRA and CDR2 is YSYEKL. The CDR3 protein is CASSQIGGKISYNEQFF. In nucleotides, the CDR3 is TGCGCCAGCAGCCAAATTGGAGGGAAGATCTCCTACAATGAGCAGTTCTTC.

The V call is TRBV6-1, the J call TRBJ1-5, with unresolved D. Between the trimmed V and J ends, which lost 5 bases and 3 bases, there was a span of 8 bases. Germline V CDR1 and CDR2: MNHNS, SASEGT. The CDR3 contains 13 residues. In DNA, the CDR3 is TGTGCCAGCAGTAGTGGCCCCAATCAGCCCCAGCATTTT. This sequence encodes CASSSGPNQPQHF.

The V call is TRBV7-9, the J call TRBJ2-7; D perhaps matches TRBD2 (6 bases). V dropped 5 bases and J dropped 7 bases, with 21 bases sitting between them. The CDR3 covers 15 residues. Germline CDR1 SEHNR, CDR2 FQNEAQ (reference sequence). The CDR3 is CASSTAGTAGREQYF. CDR3 sequence (DNA): TGTGCCAGCAGCACCGCCGGGACCGCGGGAAGGGAGCAGTACTTC.

The chain uses TRBV2 and TRBJ2-6; TRBD1 might be the D (6 bases). The germline gives CDR1 SNHLY, CDR2 FYNNEI. Trimming removed 4 bases at V and 4 bases at J, with 26 bases between. The CDR3 length is 20 residues. The chain's CDR3 is CASSVGRGLVGGSGANVLTF. CDR3 coding DNA: TGTGCCAGCAGTGTCGGAAGGGGCTTAGTTGGGGGCTCCGGGGCCAACGTCCTGACTTTC.

This chain connects TRBV30 to TRBJ2-1; 10 bases are shared with TRBD2. The V gene's germline CDR1 is GTSNPN and CDR2 SVGIG (reference sequence). The CDR3 length is 16 residues. With 3 bases clipped from V and 7 bases from J, the junction kept 12 bases outside the gene matches. Here the CDR3 reads CAWSPVGLAGVNEQFF. CDR3 bases: TGTGCCTGGAGCCCCGTGGGGCTAGCGGGAGTGAATGAGCAGTTCTTC.

This clone was found a few times. The chain couples TRBV4-1 to TRBJ1-5; tentative D call: TRBD1 (6 bases). Trimming shortened V by 4 bases and J by 0 bases, and 28 bases separated the two germline ends. The CDR3 is made up of 21 amino acids. Looked up from germline, CDR1 is MGHRA and CDR2 is YSYEKL. DNA for the CDR3: TGCGCCAGCAGCCCTAGTGGGTTGGGACACAGTTCGGGGTATAGCAATCAGCCCCAGCATTTT. Protein sequence: CASSPSGLGHSSGYSNQPQHF.

The genes are TRBV29-1 and TRBJ1-4, with D possibly being TRBD1 (5 bases). From germline, CDR1 is SQVTM and CDR2 ANQGSEA. Trimming stripped 0 bases from V and 7 bases from J, with 9 bases between. The CDR3 runs to 13 residues. The CDR3 region is CSVEDRVGEKLFF. The CDR3, as DNA: TGCAGCGTTGAAGACAGGGTGGGTGAAAAACTGTTTTTT.

The genes are TRBV2 and TRBJ2-7; no firm D call. Germline CDR1 reads SNHLY; CDR2 reads FYNNEI. There are 11 residues in the CDR3. The V end was cut by 6 bases, the J end by 6 bases, with 9 bases between. Here the CDR3 reads CASRVFFEQYF. For the CDR3, the DNA is TGTGCCAGCAGGGTTTTTTTCGAGCAGTACTTC.

The V call is TRBV30, the J call TRBJ2-1; either TRBD1 or TRBD2 may supply D (6 bases each). CDR1 and CDR2 from the germline V gene are GTSNPN and SVGIG (reference sequence). The CDR3 sequence is 12 residues long. V lost 4 bases and J 5 bases, leaving 9 bases between the germline ends. CDR3 residues: CAWKGGNNEQFF. CDR3 DNA: TGTGCCTGGAAGGGGGGCAACAATGAGCAGTTCTTC.

The CDR3 loop is CAWSVAGPYEQYF. CDR3 sequence (DNA): TGTGCCTGGAGTGTAGCCGGTCCCTACGAGCAGTACTTC. The chain combines TRBV30 with TRBJ2-7; the D is unclear. The germline gives CDR1 GTSNPN, CDR2 SVGIG (reference sequence). Trimming cost V 0 bases and J 2 bases, with 8 bases left between them. This CDR3 is built from 13 residues.

J is TRBJ1-2 and V is TRBV28; 7 bases fit TRBD1. Looked up from germline, CDR1 is MDHEN and CDR2 is SYDVKM. CDR3 length equals 15 residues. V trimming: 5 bases; J trimming: 0 bases; junction bases outside the gene matches: 6. CDR3 DNA: TGTGCCAGCAGTCGGTCAACAGGGGCTAACTATGGCTACACCTTC. Its translation: CASSRSTGANYGYTF.